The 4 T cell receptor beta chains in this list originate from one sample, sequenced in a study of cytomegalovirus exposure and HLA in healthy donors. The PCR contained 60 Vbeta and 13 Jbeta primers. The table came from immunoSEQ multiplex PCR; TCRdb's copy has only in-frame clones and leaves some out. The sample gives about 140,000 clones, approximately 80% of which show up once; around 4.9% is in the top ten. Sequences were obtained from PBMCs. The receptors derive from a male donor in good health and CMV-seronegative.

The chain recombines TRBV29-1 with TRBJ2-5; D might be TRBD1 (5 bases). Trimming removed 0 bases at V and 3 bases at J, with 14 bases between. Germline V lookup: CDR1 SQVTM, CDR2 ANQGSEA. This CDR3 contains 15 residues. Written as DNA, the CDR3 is TGCAGCGTTGAAGATTTCCGGGCAGGGAAAGAGACCCAGTACTTC. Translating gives CSVEDFRAGKETQYF.

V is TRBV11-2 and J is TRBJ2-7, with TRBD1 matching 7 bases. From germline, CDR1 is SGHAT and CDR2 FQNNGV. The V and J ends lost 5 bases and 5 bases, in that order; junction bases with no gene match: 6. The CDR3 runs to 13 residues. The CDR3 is CASSPDRAHEQYF. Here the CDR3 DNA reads TGTGCCAGCAGCCCAGACAGGGCCCACGAGCAGTACTTC.

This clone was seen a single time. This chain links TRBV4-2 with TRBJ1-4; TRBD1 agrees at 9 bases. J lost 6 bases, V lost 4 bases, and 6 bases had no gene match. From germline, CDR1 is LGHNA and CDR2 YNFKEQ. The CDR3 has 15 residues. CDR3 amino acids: CASSPMGQGDEKLFF. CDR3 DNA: TGTGCCAGCAGCCCGATGGGACAGGGAGATGAAAAACTGTTTTTT.

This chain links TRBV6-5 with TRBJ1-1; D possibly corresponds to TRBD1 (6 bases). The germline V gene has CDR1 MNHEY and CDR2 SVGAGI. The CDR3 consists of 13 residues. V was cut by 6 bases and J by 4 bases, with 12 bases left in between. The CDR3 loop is CASRRGEGTEAFF. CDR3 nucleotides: TGTGCCAGCAGAAGGGGGGAGGGCACTGAAGCTTTCTTT.